This entry lists 9 T cell receptor beta chains sequenced from one sample in a study of blood T cells in healthy people across ages. It was with a sample-barcoded 5' primer and a J-beta primer mix that a second PCR of roughly 7 to 12 cycles was run. A single record per CDR3 protein comes from TCRdb applying MiXCR to the 5' RACE reads. Of some 1.4 million distinct CDR3 sequences listed, 42% are singletons. Sequencing was done on a sample of blood. The source is a woman younger than 30 in good health.

The genes are TRBV6-4 and TRBJ1-1; 7 nucleotides agree with TRBD1. The CDR3 is 16 residues long. Looked up from germline, CDR1 is MRHNA and CDR2 is SNTAGT. V was pared by 8 bases and J by 6 bases, with 18 bases of the junction left unmatched. The CDR3 spells CASGVPRGGYGPEAFF. The CDR3 nucleotides read TGTGCCAGCGGGGTCCCCAGAGGGGGCTATGGTCCTGAAGCTTTCTTT.

About this clonotype: A read error may produce the germline difference seen at one junction end. The gene calls are TRBV12-3 or TRBV12-4 and TRBJ2-1; TRBD2 is a possible D gene (6 bases). This CDR3 has 13 residues. CDR3 nucleotide sequence: TGTGCCAGCAGCCCGACTAGTTTCTACGAGCAGTTCTTT. Protein product: CASSPTSFYEQFF.

In DNA, the CDR3 is TGCGCCAGCAGCTTGGAAACTAGCGGGGCCCATACGCAGTATTTT. Translation gives CASSLETSGAHTQYF. The rearrangement joins TRBV5-1 to TRBJ2-3; 10 nucleotides line up with TRBD2. Germline V lookup: CDR1 SGHRS, CDR2 YFSETQ. This CDR3 has 15 amino acids. V was clipped by 0 bases and J by 7 bases; unmatched bases: 5.

The CDR3 nucleotides are TGCGCCAGCAGCCAAGGGACGCTTTTTAACTATGGCTACACCTTC. Its translation is CASSQGTLFNYGYTF. V is TRBV4-1 and J is TRBJ1-2, with D uncertain. The CDR3 covers 15 residues. CDR1 and CDR2 (germline): MGHRA, YSYEKL. Trimming removed 1 base from V and 1 base from J, with 10 bases in between.

This clonotype was detected a few times. The V call is TRBV27, the J call TRBJ1-6; possibly TRBD1 for D (5 bases). This CDR3 is built from 15 residues. Trimming stripped 2 bases from V and 8 bases from J, with 13 bases between. Germline-derived CDR1 and CDR2 are MNHEY and SMNVEV (reference sequence). The CDR3 sequence: CASSLGASVDSPLHF. CDR3 DNA sequence: TGTGCCAGCAGTTTAGGGGCCAGTGTGGATTCACCCCTCCACTTT.

In its sample, this clonotype was seen a few times. The chain joins TRBV6-1 to TRBJ1-1, with D perhaps matching TRBD1 (6 bases). Germline CDR1 is MNHNS and CDR2 is SASEGT. V was trimmed by 2 bases and J by 2 bases, leaving 21 bases between them. This CDR3 has 18 residues. The CDR3 DNA reads as TGTGCCAGCAGTGAAAAAGGCGGGTATAAGGGGGGTAACACTGAAGCTTTCTTT. This translates into CASSEKGGYKGGNTEAFF.

The V and J genes are TRBV27 and TRBJ2-1; 14 nucleotides agree with TRBD2. In germline, CDR1 is MNHEY, CDR2 SMNVEV (reference sequence). The ends lost 5 bases at V and 8 bases at J; junction bases unmatched: 8. The CDR3 has 16 amino acids. In DNA, the CDR3 is TGTGCCAGCAGTGCTTTAGGGACTAGCGGGAGTCATGAGCAGTTCTTC. This sequence encodes CASSALGTSGSHEQFF.

The chain has TRBV5-8 and TRBJ1-5; 7 bases align to TRBD1. V was pared by 3 bases and J by 1 base, with 7 bases of the junction left unmatched. This CDR3 contains 16 residues. Germline V gene sequence: CDR1 SGHTS, CDR2 YDEGEE. CDR3 region: CASSSGQPSSNQPQHF. CDR3 DNA: TGTGCCAGCAGCTCGGGACAGCCGTCGAGCAATCAGCCCCAGCATTTT.

In its sample, this clonotype was seen a few times. The chain is built from TRBV24-1 and TRBJ2-3; D is possibly TRBD2 (6 bases). The CDR3 runs 16 residues. Germline V lookup: CDR1 KGHDR, CDR2 SFDVKD. Trimming stripped 3 bases from V and 2 bases from J, with 14 bases between. The CDR3 DNA is TGTGCCACCAGTGATAATTCGCGGGGTCACACAGATACGCAGTATTTT. Protein product: CATSDNSRGHTDTQYF.